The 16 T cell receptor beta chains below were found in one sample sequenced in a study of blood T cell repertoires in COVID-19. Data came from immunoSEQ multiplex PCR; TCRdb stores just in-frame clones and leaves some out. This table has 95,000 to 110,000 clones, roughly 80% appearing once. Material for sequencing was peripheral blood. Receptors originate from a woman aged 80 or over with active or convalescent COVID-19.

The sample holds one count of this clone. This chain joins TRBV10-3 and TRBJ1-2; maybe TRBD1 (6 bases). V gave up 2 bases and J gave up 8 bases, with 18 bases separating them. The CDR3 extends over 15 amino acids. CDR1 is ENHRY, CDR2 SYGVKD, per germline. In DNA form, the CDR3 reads TGTGCCATCAGTGAGACAGGGAGCGGGATCTCCGGCTACACCTTC. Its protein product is CAISETGSGISGYTF.

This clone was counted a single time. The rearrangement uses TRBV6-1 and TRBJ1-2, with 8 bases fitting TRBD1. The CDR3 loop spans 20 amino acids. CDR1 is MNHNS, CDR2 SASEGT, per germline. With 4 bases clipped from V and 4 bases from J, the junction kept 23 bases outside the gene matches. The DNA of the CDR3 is TGTGCCAGCAGTGGGGGTACTCATGGGACAGGCCGATCGACGATCTATGGCTACACCTTC. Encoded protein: CASSGGTHGTGRSTIYGYTF.

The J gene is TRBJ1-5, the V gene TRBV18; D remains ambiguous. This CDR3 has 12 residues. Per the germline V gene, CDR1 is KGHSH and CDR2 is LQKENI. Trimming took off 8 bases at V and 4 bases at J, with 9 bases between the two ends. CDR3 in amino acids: CASGGGNQPQHF. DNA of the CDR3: TGTGCCAGCGGCGGCGGAAATCAGCCCCAGCATTTT. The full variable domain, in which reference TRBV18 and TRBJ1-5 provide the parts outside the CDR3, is NAGVMQNPRHLVRRRGQEARLRCSPMKGHSHVYWYRQLPEEGLKFMVYLQKENIIDESGMPKERFSAEFPKEGPSILRIQQVVRGDSAAYFCASGGGNQPQHFGDGTRLSIL.

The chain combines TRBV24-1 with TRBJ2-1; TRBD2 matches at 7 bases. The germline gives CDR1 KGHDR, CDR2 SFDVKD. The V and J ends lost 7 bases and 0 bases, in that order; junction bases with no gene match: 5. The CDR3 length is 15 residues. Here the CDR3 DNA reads TGTGCCACCAGCTTTCTAGCGGACTCCTACAATGAGCAGTTCTTC. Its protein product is CATSFLADSYNEQFF.

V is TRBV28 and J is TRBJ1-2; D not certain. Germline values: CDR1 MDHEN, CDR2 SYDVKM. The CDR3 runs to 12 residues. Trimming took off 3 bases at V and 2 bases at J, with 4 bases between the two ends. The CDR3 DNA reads TGTGCCAGCAGTTTCCAAAACTATGGCTACACCTTC. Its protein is CASSFQNYGYTF.

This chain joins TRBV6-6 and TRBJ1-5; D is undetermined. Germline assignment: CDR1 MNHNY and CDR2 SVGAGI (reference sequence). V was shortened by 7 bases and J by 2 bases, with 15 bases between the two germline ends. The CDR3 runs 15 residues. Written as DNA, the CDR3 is TGTGCCAGCACCACCGGAGGCCCTGGCAATCAGCCCCAGCATTTT. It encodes CASTTGGPGNQPQHF.

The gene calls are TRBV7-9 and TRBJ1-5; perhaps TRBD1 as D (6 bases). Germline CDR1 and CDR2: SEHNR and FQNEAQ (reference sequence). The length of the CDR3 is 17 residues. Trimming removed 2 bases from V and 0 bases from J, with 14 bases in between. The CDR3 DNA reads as TGTGCCAGCAGCTTATTCGAGGGGGGGTTTAGCAATCAGCCCCAGCATTTT. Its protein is CASSLFEGGFSNQPQHF.

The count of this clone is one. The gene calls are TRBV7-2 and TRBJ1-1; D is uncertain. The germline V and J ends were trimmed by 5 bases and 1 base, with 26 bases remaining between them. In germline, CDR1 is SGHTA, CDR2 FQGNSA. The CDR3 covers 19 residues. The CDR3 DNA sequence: TGTGCCAGCAGCCAAGAGAGGGCAGGAGGCCGCCAGAGGAACACTGAAGCTTTCTTT. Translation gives CASSQERAGGRQRNTEAFF.

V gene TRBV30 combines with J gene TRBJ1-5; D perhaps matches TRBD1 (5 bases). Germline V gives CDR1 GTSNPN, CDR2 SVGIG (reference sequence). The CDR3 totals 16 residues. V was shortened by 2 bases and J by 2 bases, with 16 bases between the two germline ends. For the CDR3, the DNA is TGTGCCTGGAGTTGGAGGGGCGCGGCTGGCAATCAGCCCCAGCATTTT. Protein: CAWSWRGAAGNQPQHF.

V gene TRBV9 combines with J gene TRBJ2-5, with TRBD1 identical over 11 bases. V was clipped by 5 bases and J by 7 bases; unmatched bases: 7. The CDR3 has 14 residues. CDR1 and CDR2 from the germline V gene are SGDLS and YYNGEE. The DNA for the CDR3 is TGTGCCAGCAGTGGGACAGGGGGTTCAGGGACCCAGTACTTC. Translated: CASSGTGGSGTQYF.

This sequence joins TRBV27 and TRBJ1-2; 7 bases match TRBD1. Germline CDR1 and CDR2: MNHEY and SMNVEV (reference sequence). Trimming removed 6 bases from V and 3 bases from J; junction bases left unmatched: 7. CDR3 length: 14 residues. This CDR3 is CASSATGNYYGYTF. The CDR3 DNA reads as TGTGCCAGCAGCGCGACAGGGAACTACTATGGCTACACCTTC.

The CDR3 loop is CASSQDPNYRNQPQHF. The DNA for the CDR3 is TGCGCCAGCAGCCAAGATCCGAACTACCGCAATCAGCCCCAGCATTTT. The chain employs TRBV4-1 and TRBJ1-5; unclear D gene. Trimming shortened V by 0 bases and J by 2 bases, and 11 bases separated the two germline ends. CDR3 size: 16 residues. Germline V gene sequence: CDR1 MGHRA, CDR2 YSYEKL.

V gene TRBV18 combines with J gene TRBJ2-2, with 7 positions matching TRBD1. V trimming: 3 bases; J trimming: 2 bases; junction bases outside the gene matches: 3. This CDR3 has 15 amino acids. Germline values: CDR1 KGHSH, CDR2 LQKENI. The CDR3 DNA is TGTGCCAGCTCACCGGGACAGACCAACACCGGGGAGCTGTTTTTT. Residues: CASSPGQTNTGELFF. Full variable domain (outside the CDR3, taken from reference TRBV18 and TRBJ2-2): NAGVMQNPRHLVRRRGQEARLRCSPMKGHSHVYWYRQLPEEGLKFMVYLQKENIIDESGMPKERFSAEFPKEGPSILRIQQVVRGDSAAYFCASSPGQTNTGELFFGEGSRLTVL.

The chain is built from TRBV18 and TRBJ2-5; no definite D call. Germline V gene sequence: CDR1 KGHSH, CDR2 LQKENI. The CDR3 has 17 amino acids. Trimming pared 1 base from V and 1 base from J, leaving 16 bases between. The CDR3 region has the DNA TGTGCCAGCTCACCACTCATGATAGCCTTTCTCCAAGAGACCCAGTACTTC. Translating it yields CASSPLMIAFLQETQYF.

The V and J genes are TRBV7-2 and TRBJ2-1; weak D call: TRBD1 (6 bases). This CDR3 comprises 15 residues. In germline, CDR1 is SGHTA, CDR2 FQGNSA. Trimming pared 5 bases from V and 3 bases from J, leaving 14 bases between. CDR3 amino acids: CASSPGTTSYNEQFF. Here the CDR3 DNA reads TGTGCCAGCAGCCCTGGGACAACGAGCTACAATGAGCAGTTCTTC.

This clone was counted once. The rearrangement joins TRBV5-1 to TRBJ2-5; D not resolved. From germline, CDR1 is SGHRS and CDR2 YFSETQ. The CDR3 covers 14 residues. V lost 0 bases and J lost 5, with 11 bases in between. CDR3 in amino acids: CASSLGVSSETQYF. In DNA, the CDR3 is TGCGCCAGCAGCTTGGGGGTTAGCTCGGAGACCCAGTACTTC.